In this sample, the clone carrying this T cell receptor beta chain turned up many times. The data are from a study of T-cell reconstitution after alpha-beta-depleted transplantation in children. Using unique molecular identifiers, the investigators prepared the TCRbeta library. TCRdb called the PCR reads again in MiXCR, with one record for every CDR3 protein. The data hold some 250,000 distinct CDR3 sequences, with about 11% observed a single time. The CDR3 runs to 15 residues. Losses at the gene ends were 4 bases for V and 5 bases for J; bases not matched to a gene: 5. Sequenced material: PBMCs from the stem cell graft donor, taken from the stem cell graft. The V gene is TRBV12-3 or TRBV12-4, the J gene TRBJ2-7; TRBD2 aligns across 13 bases. This TCR was sampled from a human donor who donated a stem cell graft to a child with acute lymphoblastic leukemia. The CDR3 nucleotides read TGTGCCAGCAGTTCTGGACTAGCGGGAGTCGACGAGCAGTACTTC. This codes for CASSSGLAGVDEQYF.